These 23 T cell receptor beta chains were sequenced from one sample in a study of response to subunit inactivated influenza vaccine. A single record per CDR3 protein comes from TCRdb applying MiXCR to the RT-PCR reads. Of 650,000 to 800,000 distinct CDR3 sequences listed, approximately 17% are singletons. The material sequenced was PBMCs from blood, taken roughly 5 days after vaccination. These receptors came from a man in his fifties who received an inactivated influenza vaccine.

This clonotype was detected a few times. This chain connects TRBV7-3 to TRBJ2-1; no reliable D call. The germline CDR1 and CDR2 sequences are SGHTA and FQGTGA. The V and J ends lost 1 base and 0 bases respectively, with 7 bases between them. This CDR3 is built from 15 residues. The CDR3 region is CASSLNPSSYNEQFF. DNA for the CDR3: TGTGCCAGCAGCTTAAATCCCTCCTCCTACAATGAGCAGTTCTTC.

The gene calls are TRBV7-2 and TRBJ2-5, with D unresolved. Germline CDR1 reads SGHTA; CDR2 reads FQGNSA. This CDR3 spans 14 amino acids. V was clipped by 5 bases and J by 2 bases, with 12 bases between them. This CDR3 reads CASSRVPGQETQYF. The CDR3 DNA follows: TGTGCCAGCAGCCGCGTCCCAGGTCAAGAGACCCAGTACTTC.

J is TRBJ2-5 and V is TRBV20-1; the match to TRBD2 covers 13 bases. CDR3 length: 16 amino acids. Germline CDR1 and CDR2: DFQATT and SNEGSKA (reference sequence). The junction had 6 bases not matched to a gene; V was cut back by 5 bases and J by 0 bases. The CDR3: CSAYRLAGGHQETQYF. Written as DNA, the CDR3 is TGCAGTGCTTACCGACTAGCGGGAGGACACCAAGAGACCCAGTACTTC.

The chain recombines TRBV5-5 with TRBJ2-1; TRBD1 aligns across 8 bases. Unmatched junction bases numbered 12, after V lost 3 bases and J lost 7 bases. The V gene's germline CDR1 is SGHKS and CDR2 YYEKEE (reference sequence). CDR3 length equals 16 residues. This CDR3 is CASSYWTGTVWNEQFF. CDR3 bases: TGTGCCAGCAGCTACTGGACAGGGACGGTTTGGAATGAGCAGTTCTTC.

The sample holds many counts of this clonotype. V usage is TRBV5-1 and J usage is TRBJ2-2, with D possibly matching TRBD2 (6 bases). Trimming removed 0 bases at V and 5 bases at J, with 11 bases between. The CDR3 is 15 amino acids. Germline CDR1 reads SGHRS; CDR2 reads YFSETQ. The CDR3 here is CASSLVGGRTGELFF. CDR3 nucleotides: TGCGCCAGCAGCTTGGTTGGAGGGAGAACCGGGGAGCTGTTTTTT.

The J gene is TRBJ2-1, the V gene TRBV20-1; D may be TRBD1 or TRBD2 (6 bases each). The germline V and J ends were trimmed by 4 bases and 6 bases, with 16 bases remaining between them. The CDR3 extends over 14 amino acids. Germline V gene lookup returns CDR1 DFQATT and CDR2 SNEGSKA (reference sequence). The CDR3 protein is CSATRRGRLNEQFF. CDR3 in DNA: TGCAGTGCTACCAGAAGGGGGAGGCTCAATGAGCAGTTCTTC.

The V and J genes are TRBV15 and TRBJ2-2, with D perhaps TRBD2 (5 bases). V lost 0 bases and J 4 bases, leaving 6 bases between the germline ends. CDR3 length equals 14 residues. Germline V gene data show CDR1 as LNHNV and CDR2 as YYDKDF (reference sequence). The CDR3 nucleotides read TGTGCCACCAGCAGAGATAGCGTCACCGGGGAGCTGTTTTTT. Translating it yields CATSRDSVTGELFF.

The genes are TRBV7-2 and TRBJ2-5, with D unresolved. Germline values: CDR1 SGHTA, CDR2 FQGNSA. The length of the CDR3 is 15 residues. Trimming removed 5 bases from V and 5 bases from J, with 18 bases in between. The CDR3 here is CASSPFRAAGETQYF. CDR3 bases: TGTGCCAGCAGCCCCTTCCGGGCGGCCGGGGAGACCCAGTACTTC.

This clonotype was observed a few times. This chain joins TRBV5-6 and TRBJ1-5; D may be TRBD1 (6 bases). V lost 6 bases to trimming and J lost 0 bases, with 13 bases between them. Germline lookup yields CDR1 SGHDT and CDR2 YYEEEE. The CDR3 is 15 residues long. CDR3 nucleotides: TGTGCCAGCAACAACCAGGGACATAGCAATCAGCCCCAGCATTTT. Translation: CASNNQGHSNQPQHF.

This clonotype appeared many times. The V call is TRBV25-1, the J call TRBJ2-3; 7 bases line up with TRBD1. Germline assignment: CDR1 MGHDK and CDR2 SYGVNS. The CDR3 runs 15 residues. V lost 4 bases and J lost 4; bases outside the gene matches: 8. The CDR3 DNA reads as TGTGCCAGCAGTGTCCGGAACAGGGGCGCAGATACGCAGTATTTT. Translation: CASSVRNRGADTQYF.

This rearrangement joins TRBV9 to TRBJ1-5, with D hard to call. The germline V and J ends were trimmed by 0 bases and 7 bases, with 14 bases remaining between them. The CDR3 runs to 15 residues. Per the germline V gene, CDR1 is SGDLS and CDR2 is YYNGEE. CDR3 nucleotide sequence: TGTGCCAGCAGCGTAGTCCCCTCACTCCTACAGCCCCAGCATTTT. This codes for CASSVVPSLLQPQHF. The entire variable domain, with the rest obtained from reference TRBV9 and TRBJ1-5, is as follows: DSGVTQTPKHLITATGQRVTLRCSPRSGDLSVYWYQQSLDQGLQFLIQYYNGEERAKGNILERFSAQQFPDLHSELNLSSLELGDSALYFCASSVVPSLLQPQHFGDGTRLSIL.

The genes are TRBV4-2 and TRBJ2-5, with 9 bases identical to TRBD2. Germline V gene data show CDR1 as LGHNA and CDR2 as YNFKEQ. This CDR3 spans 19 amino acids. V shed 1 base and J 0 bases; nucleotides not matched to a gene: 12. This CDR3 reads CASSQGYRGLAGYQETQYF. In DNA, the CDR3 is TGTGCCAGCAGCCAAGGGTATCGGGGTCTAGCGGGGTACCAAGAGACCCAGTACTTC.

The chain joins TRBV5-1 to TRBJ2-2; possible D gene TRBD1, 6 bases. The ends were cut back, 4 bases at V and 4 bases at J, with 11 bases in the middle. Germline values: CDR1 SGHRS, CDR2 YFSETQ. The CDR3 has 14 amino acids. This CDR3 reads CASSGDIRTGELFF. The CDR3 DNA reads TGCGCCAGCAGCGGGGACATACGCACCGGGGAGCTGTTTTTT.

The sample holds a few counts of this clonotype. J is TRBJ2-7 and V is TRBV7-9; 7 bases match TRBD1. The ends lost 5 bases at V and 1 base at J; junction bases unmatched: 11. CDR1 and CDR2 (germline): SEHNR, FQNEAQ (reference sequence). The CDR3 covers 16 residues. CDR3 DNA sequence: TGTGCCAGCAGCCTGGGGGTGGGACAGCTTTCCTACGAGCAGTACTTC. This codes for CASSLGVGQLSYEQYF. The full variable domain, its missing parts supplied by reference TRBV7-9 and TRBJ2-7, is DTGVSQNPRHKITKRGQNVTFRCDPISEHNRLYWYRQTLGQGPEFLTYFQNEAQLEKSRLLSDRFSAERPKGSFSTLEIQRTEQGDSAMYLCASSLGVGQLSYEQYFGPGTRLTVT.

This chain uses TRBV5-8 with TRBJ2-4, with D unresolved. Trimming stripped 4 bases from V and 13 bases from J, with 12 bases between. This CDR3 comprises 11 residues. The V gene's germline CDR1 is SGHTS and CDR2 YDEGEE. The CDR3 DNA reads as TGTGCCAGCAGCCCAACTAAGGTCCAGTACTTC. Its protein product is CASSPTKVQYF.

The rearrangement links TRBV20-1 to TRBJ1-5; 10 bases are a match to TRBD1. V was pared by 5 bases and J by 6 bases, with 4 bases of the junction left unmatched. The CDR3 runs to 13 residues. The germline gives CDR1 DFQATT, CDR2 SNEGSKA (reference sequence). The CDR3 DNA reads as TGCAGTGCTCGGGACAGGGGAGGTCAGCCCCAGCATTTT. It specifies CSARDRGGQPQHF.

This clonotype was detected a few times. The chain links TRBV6-1 to TRBJ2-2; the match to TRBD2 covers 11 bases. CDR1 and CDR2 from the germline V gene are MNHNS and SASEGT. The CDR3 sequence is 17 residues long. The J segment lost 3 bases and the V segment lost 7 bases, leaving 10 bases of the junction unmatched. The CDR3: CASIDLPGLADTGELFF. CDR3 DNA sequence: TGTGCCAGCATTGACCTACCGGGACTAGCGGACACCGGGGAGCTGTTTTTT.

This clonotype was seen many times. The V call is TRBV7-2, the J call TRBJ1-2; D ambiguous. Germline-derived CDR1 and CDR2 are SGHTA and FQGNSA. Trimming removed 1 base from V and 0 bases from J, with 6 bases in between. The CDR3 runs to 14 residues. CDR3 loop: CASSLGKANYGYTF. CDR3 sequence (DNA): TGTGCCAGCAGCTTAGGCAAGGCTAACTATGGCTACACCTTC.

This clonotype was counted a few times. The gene calls are TRBV7-9 and TRBJ2-7; D tentatively reads TRBD1 or TRBD2 (5 bases each). V was shortened by 1 base and J by 8 bases, with 15 bases between the two germline ends. The germline V gene has CDR1 SEHNR and CDR2 FQNEAQ (reference sequence). The CDR3 totals 14 residues. The CDR3 is CASSLGQGVLQQYF. DNA of the CDR3: TGTGCCAGCAGCTTAGGGCAGGGAGTCTTGCAGCAGTACTTC.

The rearrangement joins TRBV15 to TRBJ2-1, with a possible D match to TRBD1 (6 bases). This CDR3 has 12 residues. The germline gives CDR1 LNHNV, CDR2 YYDKDF (reference sequence). V was pared by 0 bases and J by 10 bases, with 7 bases between. The CDR3 nucleotides read TGTGCCACCAGCAGAGAGAGGGGGGAGCAGTTCTTC. Protein product: CATSRERGEQFF.

This clonotype was seen only a few times. The rearrangement uses TRBV10-3 and TRBJ2-7; tentative D call: TRBD2 (7 bases). Trimming took 3 bases from V and 2 from J, leaving 14 bases between them. CDR3 length: 15 amino acids. CDR1 and CDR2 from the germline V gene are ENHRY and SYGVKD. Here the CDR3 DNA reads TGTGCCATCAGTGAAGGGACTACAGGGACCTACGAGCAGTACTTC. Residues: CAISEGTTGTYEQYF.

This clonotype came up once. The rearrangement uses TRBV7-2 and TRBJ2-5; D is perhaps TRBD2 (6 bases). The germline V and J ends were trimmed by 7 bases and 7 bases, with 19 bases remaining between them. The CDR3 consists of 14 residues. The germline gives CDR1 SGHTA, CDR2 FQGNSA. This CDR3 reads CASNSARGGGTQYF. The CDR3 coding sequence is TGTGCCAGCAACTCAGCCCGGGGAGGTGGGACCCAGTACTTC.

There are a few counts of this clonotype. This rearrangement joins TRBV5-1 to TRBJ1-1; D is unclear. This CDR3 has 11 residues. The ends were cut back, 3 bases at V and 8 bases at J, with 8 bases in the middle. Per the germline V gene, CDR1 is SGHRS and CDR2 is YFSETQ. The CDR3 protein is CASSSELEAFF. The CDR3 bases are TGCGCCAGCAGCTCCGAATTGGAAGCTTTCTTT.